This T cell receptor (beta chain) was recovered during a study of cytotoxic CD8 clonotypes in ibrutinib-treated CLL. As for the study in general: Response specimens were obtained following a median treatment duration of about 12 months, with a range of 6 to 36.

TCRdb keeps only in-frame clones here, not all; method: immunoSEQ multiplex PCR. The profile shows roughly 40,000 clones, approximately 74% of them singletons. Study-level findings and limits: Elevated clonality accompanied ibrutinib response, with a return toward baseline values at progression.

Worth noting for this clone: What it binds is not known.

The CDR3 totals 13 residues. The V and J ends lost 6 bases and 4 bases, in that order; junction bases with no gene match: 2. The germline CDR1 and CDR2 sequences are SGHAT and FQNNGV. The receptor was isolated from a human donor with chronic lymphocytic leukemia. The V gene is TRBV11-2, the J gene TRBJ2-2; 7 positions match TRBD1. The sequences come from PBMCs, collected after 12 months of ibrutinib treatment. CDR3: CASRRQGTGELFF. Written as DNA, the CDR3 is TGTGCCAGCAGGCGACAGGGCACCGGGGAGCTGTTTTTT.